This TCR beta chain was observed in a study of CD4+ T cells in melanoma. Germline CDR1 MNHEY, CDR2 SVGAGI. CDR3 length equals 15 residues. J was trimmed by 5 bases and V by 6 bases; bases with no gene match: 11. On this clone: As yet, its antigen is unknown.

Study-wide findings and caveats: Neoantigen-specific CD4+ T cells in melanoma reportedly had diverse differentiation states. A reported correlation linked neoantigen-specific CD4+ T cells to CD8+, macrophage and B cell function.

Using immunoSEQ multiplex PCR, the repertoire was profiled, and TCRdb retains in-frame clones only, with some absent. The data show some 50,000 clones, approximately 89% seen once. V and J are TRBV6-5 and TRBJ1-2, with 8 positions matching TRBD1. Sequencing was carried out using peripheral blood. This TCR was sampled from a human donor with melanoma. The CDR3 DNA is TGTGCCAGCAGGGTATCGGACAGGGAGTTTTATGGCTACACCTTC. Protein: CASRVSDREFYGYTF.